This T cell receptor (beta chain) derives from a study of shared clonotypes between healthy human individuals. Repertoires were generated with immunoSEQ multiplex PCR, while TCRdb's copy carries only in-frame clones and drops some. Of about 1 million clones listed, under 80% were seen once; the top ten hold around 1.5%. Donors comprised healthy HIV-negative adults lacking recent acute infections or vaccinations. Comment on this clone: Its antigen is not known. Other DNA variants within this sample encode the same CDR3.

The germline V gene encodes CDR1 SGHDN and CDR2 FVKESK. V lost 1 base and J lost 3, with 3 bases in between. CDR3 length equals 12 residues. Findings and limits, study-wide: Although depth was large, rarefaction showed that sequencing of the sorted subsets was incomplete. Naive subsets, compared against memory subsets, generally had larger estimated richness values. Since donors were few, the genetic and exposure-history diversity represented was limited.

This chain connects TRBV14 to TRBJ1-2, with no clear D. Sequencing input: memory CD4+ T cells sorted from blood. Subset indicated: CD45RA-negative fraction. The receptor was isolated from a man between 18 and 29 years old in good health. The CDR3 sequence is CASSQAHYGYTF. In DNA form, the CDR3 reads TGTGCCAGCAGCCAAGCCCACTATGGCTACACCTTC.